One sample yielded the 28 T cell receptor beta chains listed below, sequenced in a study of blood T cells in healthy people across ages. Primers used in a second PCR of about 6 to 11 cycles were a sample-barcoded 5' primer and a J-beta primer mix. Each CDR3 protein gets one entry after TCRdb re-called the 5' RACE reads with MiXCR. The data contain some 1,500,000 distinct CDR3 sequences, less than 45% of them singletons. The sample comprised blood. Receptors originate from a woman in her late teens or twenties in good health.

This clonotype was found a few times. V is TRBV14 and J is TRBJ1-2, with D possibly matching TRBD1 (5 bases). CDR1 SGHDN and CDR2 FVKESK come from the germline V gene. The ends were cut back, 3 bases at V and 2 bases at J, with 16 bases in the middle. This CDR3 contains 16 residues. The CDR3 reads CASSHVGGAANYGYTF. The CDR3, as DNA: TGTGCCAGCAGCCACGTCGGAGGGGCGGCGAACTATGGCTACACCTTC.

V usage is TRBV12-3 or TRBV12-4 and J usage is TRBJ1-5, with 9 positions matching TRBD1. The CDR3 extends over 15 amino acids. J was trimmed by 0 bases and V by 7 bases; bases with no gene match: 4. The CDR3 nucleotides read TGTGCCAGCAAAAGACAGGGGGGTAGCAATCAGCCCCAGCATTTT. Protein sequence: CASKRQGGSNQPQHF.

This clonotype was found a few times. This chain links TRBV4-3 with TRBJ2-3, with TRBD2 matching 11 bases. V gave up 2 bases and J gave up 2 bases; unmatched junction bases: 6. Germline values: CDR1 LGHNA, CDR2 YSLEER. This CDR3 is 17 amino acids long. The CDR3 protein is CASSQLTSGGFTDTQYF. The DNA for the CDR3 is TGCGCCAGCAGCCAATTAACTAGCGGGGGATTCACAGATACGCAGTATTTT.

Concerning this clonotype itself: A much larger clone lies a single base off, so this may be a read error. The chain couples TRBV10-3 to TRBJ2-3; TRBD2 is a possible D gene (5 bases). Germline loops: CDR1 ENHRY, CDR2 SYGVKD. Trimming shortened V by 8 bases and J by 6 bases, and 15 bases separated the two germline ends. This CDR3 contains 13 residues. The CDR3 DNA reads as TGTGCCATCGTGGTACCACCGGGGGATACGCAGTATTTT. It encodes CAIVVPPGDTQYF.

The chain has TRBV14 and TRBJ2-5; TRBD2 might be the D (6 bases). The V gene lost 4 bases and the J gene lost 0 bases, with 12 bases spanning the gap. The germline gives CDR1 SGHDN, CDR2 FVKESK. This CDR3 spans 15 amino acids. The CDR3 sequence: CASSRGTFYQETQYF. CDR3 DNA: TGTGCCAGCAGCCGCGGGACTTTCTACCAAGAGACCCAGTACTTC.

A few counts support this clonotype. The gene calls are TRBV28 and TRBJ1-2, with TRBD1 identical over 7 bases. The CDR3 is made up of 14 amino acids. J lost 4 bases, V lost 6 bases, and 8 bases had no gene match. CDR1 and CDR2 from the germline V gene are MDHEN and SYDVKM. The CDR3 nucleotides are TGTGCCAGCAGGGAGACAGGGAACGCCTATGGCTACACCTTC. The encoded protein is CASRETGNAYGYTF.

This clonotype was seen a handful of times. This chain joins TRBV12-3 or TRBV12-4 and TRBJ2-3; no firm D call. V lost 7 bases and J 1 base, leaving 15 bases between the germline ends. The CDR3 is 15 residues long. The CDR3 nucleotides read TGTGCCAGCACCGTAGTGGGTGCTGGCACAGATACGCAGTATTTT. Encoded protein: CASTVVGAGTDTQYF.

The CDR3 is CASGPNNEQFF. In DNA form, the CDR3 reads TGTGCTAGTGGACCTAACAATGAGCAGTTCTTC. This chain links TRBV12-5 with TRBJ2-1; D gene uncertain. Trimming stripped 6 bases from V and 5 bases from J, with 5 bases between. Germline CDR1 LGHNT, CDR2 FRNRAP. The CDR3 is 11 residues long. The whole variable domain, remainder taken from reference TRBV12-5 and TRBJ2-1, is DARVTQTPRHKVTEMGQEVTMRCQPILGHNTVFWYRQTMMQGLELLAYFRNRAPLDDSGMPKDRFSAEMPDATLATLKIQPSEPRDSAVYFCASGPNNEQFFGPGTRLTVL.

The rearrangement uses TRBV18 and TRBJ1-1; D possibly corresponds to TRBD1 (5 bases). The CDR3 covers 14 residues. Trimming took off 4 bases at V and 7 bases at J, with 16 bases between the two ends. Germline CDR1 reads KGHSH; CDR2 reads LQKENI. CDR3 in DNA: TGTGCCAGCTCACAACAAAGGGACGGCCATGAAGCTTTCTTT. This codes for CASSQQRDGHEAFF.

This chain connects TRBV7-2 to TRBJ2-5; D possibly corresponds to TRBD2 (6 bases). Germline V gene data show CDR1 as SGHTA and CDR2 as FQGNSA. This CDR3 has 14 amino acids. V was pared by 5 bases and J by 11 bases, with 21 bases between. CDR3 nucleotides: TGTGCCAGCAGCCCGACCCTAGCGAACTATGAGCAGTACTTC. It is translated as CASSPTLANYEQYF.

This clonotype showed up just once. The chain has TRBV11-2 and TRBJ1-2; D is unresolved. This CDR3 contains 13 residues. Germline CDR1 is SGHAT and CDR2 is FQNNGV. The V end was cut by 5 bases, the J end by 7 bases, with 14 bases between. Here the CDR3 reads CASSPVIQSGYTF. The CDR3 DNA follows: TGTGCCAGCAGCCCCGTTATCCAGAGTGGCTACACCTTC.

V is TRBV3-1 and J is TRBJ2-6; D remains unclear. This CDR3 has 11 residues. V lost 1 base and J 12 bases, leaving 4 bases between the germline ends. In germline, CDR1 is LGHDT, CDR2 YNNKEL (reference sequence). CDR3 sequence: CASSQGPVLTF. The CDR3 region has the DNA TGTGCCAGCAGCCAAGGCCCCGTCCTGACTTTC.

This clonotype was found a few times. CDR3 sequence: CASSEYREAFF. The CDR3 nucleotides are TGTGCCAGCAGTGAGTACAGGGAAGCTTTCTTT. This chain connects TRBV25-1 to TRBJ1-1; D perhaps matches TRBD1 (5 bases). The germline V and J ends were trimmed by 3 bases and 8 bases, with 7 bases remaining between them. The CDR3 extends over 11 amino acids. Per germline, CDR1 MGHDK and CDR2 SYGVNS.

This chain connects TRBV27 to TRBJ2-3; the match to TRBD2 covers 8 bases. Germline V gives CDR1 MNHEY, CDR2 SMNVEV (reference sequence). V lost 4 bases and J lost 0; bases outside the gene matches: 9. The CDR3 loop spans 17 amino acids. In DNA form, the CDR3 reads TGTGCCAGCAGTTCTCGGAGCGGGAGAGATAGCACAGATACGCAGTATTTT. Its protein is CASSSRSGRDSTDTQYF.

This clonotype was detected only a few times. The rearrangement links TRBV5-1 to TRBJ2-1; TRBD1 or TRBD2 may be the D gene (5 bases each). V lost 0 bases to trimming and J lost 8 bases, with 18 bases between them. Per the germline V gene, CDR1 is SGHRS and CDR2 is YFSETQ. The CDR3 has 16 amino acids. CDR3 protein: CASSLGVGVNSDEQFF. DNA of the CDR3: TGCGCCAGCAGCTTGGGGGTGGGGGTCAATAGTGATGAGCAGTTCTTC.

Only a few counts were recorded for this clonotype. This chain uses TRBV29-1 with TRBJ2-1; 10 bases are shared with TRBD2. Germline CDR1 is SQVTM and CDR2 is ANQGSEA. The V and J ends lost 7 bases and 8 bases, in that order; junction bases with no gene match: 5. This CDR3 has 12 residues. This CDR3 reads CSAAGLAHEQFF. For the CDR3, the DNA is TGCAGCGCCGCGGGACTAGCGCATGAGCAGTTCTTC.

Concerning this clonotype itself: A read error may account for a junction end that differs from germline. The J gene is TRBJ1-1, the V gene TRBV29-1; D is unclear. Germline-derived CDR1 and CDR2 are SQVTM and ANQGSEA. The CDR3 sequence is 12 residues long. In DNA, the CDR3 is TGCAGCGTGGAAGCCAGGAACACTGAAGCTTTCTTT. This translates into CSVEARNTEAFF.

This chain uses TRBV21-1 with TRBJ2-7; the table assigns TRBD2, which was not confirmed against the DNA. TRBV21-1 constitutes a pseudogene. The CDR3 length is 19 residues. Written as DNA, the CDR3 is TGTGCCAGCAGCAAAGTATGGACGGAAGTCCCGCATTTCTCCTACGAGCAGTACTTC. Protein: CASSKVWTEVPHFSYEQYF.

The chain couples TRBV20-1 to TRBJ2-1; no clear D gene. Germline CDR1 reads DFQATT; CDR2 reads SNEGSKA (reference sequence). V was pared by 0 bases and J by 2 bases, with 11 bases between. The CDR3 length is 15 residues. CDR3 sequence reads: CSARDGLEPYNEQFF. CDR3 nucleotides: TGCAGTGCTAGAGATGGCCTAGAACCCTACAATGAGCAGTTCTTC.

With regard to this clonotype: The junction differs from germline at one of its ends, possibly a read error. The chain recombines TRBV2 with TRBJ1-6; unclear D gene. The CDR3 is 13 amino acids. Germline CDR1 and CDR2: SNHLY and FYNNEI. The CDR3 spells CASGERSVAPLHF. The CDR3 DNA sequence: TGTGCCAGCGGTGAACGATCGGTCGCACCCCTCCACTTT. The full variable domain, in which reference TRBV2 and TRBJ1-6 provide the parts outside the CDR3, is EPEVTQTPSHQVTQMGQEVILRCVPISNHLYFYWYRQILGQKVEFLVSFYNNEISEKSEIFDDQFSVERPDGSNFTLKIRSTKLEDSAMYFCASGERSVAPLHFGNGTRLTVT.

The V and J genes are TRBV29-1 and TRBJ1-2; D call uncertain. The CDR3 contains 13 residues. Per germline, CDR1 SQVTM and CDR2 ANQGSEA. V was cut by 0 bases and J by 1 base, with 6 bases left in between. CDR3 DNA: TGCAGCGTTGAAGATTCGGGTAACTATGGCTACACCTTC. It specifies CSVEDSGNYGYTF.

This clonotype showed up just a few times. The chain couples TRBV3-1 to TRBJ2-3, with 8 positions matching TRBD1. This CDR3 has 16 amino acids. J lost 2 bases, V lost 4 bases, and 8 bases had no gene match. Per germline, CDR1 LGHDT and CDR2 YNNKEL (reference sequence). CDR3 bases: TGTGCCAGCAGCCGGGGACAGGTACTAATCACAGATACGCAGTATTTT. Translating gives CASSRGQVLITDTQYF.

In this sample, this clonotype turned up a few times. The CDR3 is CAISDRGYHYEQYF. The CDR3, as DNA: TGTGCCATCAGTGACCGGGGATATCACTACGAGCAGTACTTC. The chain employs TRBV10-3 and TRBJ2-7; D possibly corresponds to TRBD2 (5 bases). Trimming shortened V by 3 bases and J by 3 bases, and 12 bases separated the two germline ends. CDR1 and CDR2 (germline): ENHRY, SYGVKD. This CDR3 has 14 residues.

Only a few counts were recorded for this clonotype. The rearrangement links TRBV6-5 to TRBJ2-7; D may be TRBD1 (6 bases). Germline V gene data show CDR1 as MNHEY and CDR2 as SVGAGI. Trimming shortened V by 6 bases and J by 1 base, and 13 bases separated the two germline ends. The CDR3 loop spans 14 amino acids. CDR3 nucleotide sequence: TGTGCCAGCAGATTAGAGGGGGTTTCCTACGAGCAGTACTTC. Its translation: CASRLEGVSYEQYF.

The rearrangement uses TRBV13 and TRBJ2-7, with 7 positions matching TRBD1. The CDR3 has 15 residues. V dropped 6 bases and J dropped 0; count of bases not matched to a gene: 8. Per the germline V gene, CDR1 is PRHDT and CDR2 is FYEKMQ (reference sequence). CDR3 region: CASRVKRQGSYEQYF. The CDR3 DNA reads as TGTGCCAGCAGGGTAAAAAGACAGGGCTCCTACGAGCAGTACTTC.

The V gene is TRBV10-3, the J gene TRBJ2-7; D is unclear. Looked up from germline, CDR1 is ENHRY and CDR2 is SYGVKD. The CDR3 has 12 residues. V lost 6 bases, J lost 5 bases, and 11 bases lay in between. The CDR3 sequence: CAISRRANEQYF. The CDR3 nucleotides read TGTGCCATCAGCAGACGAGCTAACGAGCAGTACTTC.

In this sample, this clonotype turned up once. This could be a read error, since a much larger clone is one nucleotide away. J is TRBJ2-3 and V is TRBV10-3, with D possibly TRBD2 on 6 matching bases. V was trimmed by 4 bases and J by 9 bases, leaving 11 bases between them. The germline V gene encodes CDR1 ENHRY and CDR2 SYGVKD. The CDR3 contains 12 residues. Here the CDR3 reads CAISGGGRTQYF. The CDR3 DNA reads TGTGCCATCAGTGGGGGAGGACGGACGCAGTATTTT.

The chain is built from TRBV18 and TRBJ1-1, with D possibly matching TRBD1 (5 bases). Germline CDR1 KGHSH, CDR2 LQKENI. This CDR3 spans 14 amino acids. Trimming left V 3 bases short and J 3 bases short, with 11 bases between. The CDR3 reads CASSPWEGYTEAFF. CDR3 sequence (DNA): TGTGCCAGCTCACCTTGGGAGGGGTACACTGAAGCTTTCTTT.